This TCR beta chain derives from a study of T cell clones after liver transplantation. About the study: TCRbeta sequencing after a pre-transplant mixed lymphocyte reaction identified graft-donor-reactive clones, later tracked in post-transplant blood.

Sequencing was performed with immunoSEQ multiplex PCR; in TCRdb, only in-frame clones are kept and a portion is missing. Among tens of thousands of clones listed, 70% to 85% were seen once. The CDR3 consists of 14 residues. Germline CDR1 is MNHEY and CDR2 is SMNVEV (reference sequence). V dropped 2 bases and J dropped 4 bases, with 12 bases sitting between them. Thawed unstimulated PBMCs were FACS-sorted by CD3, CD4 and CD8 into two populations. This receptor was taken from a human patient who received a liver transplant. The T cells may partly be graft donor cells. The chain combines TRBV27 with TRBJ2-7; TRBD1 is a possible D gene (7 bases). Sequenced here: CD4+ T cells from blood, sampled around 42 months after liver transplant. The CDR3, as DNA: TGTGCCAGCAGTTTAAGGCAGGGGGGATACGAGCAGTACTTC. This sequence encodes CASSLRQGGYEQYF.